This TCR beta chain was sequenced during a study of tumor-infiltrating lymphocytes in primary liver carcinoma. Study background: The yield of productive TCRbeta reads per sample was roughly 3.65 to 7.5 million and was similar across tissue types. Study results and limitations: Compared with blood, tumor repertoires held significantly more in their top 250 clones.

As for this clonotype: The antigen remains undetermined.

Both RNA and DNA were isolated together from approximately 20-30 mg of bulk tissue that had not been sorted. Sampling of each tumor involved five separate regions. With 3 bases clipped from V and 10 bases from J, the junction kept 11 bases outside the gene matches. Germline V lookup: CDR1 SGHAT, CDR2 FQNNGV. The CDR3 spans 17 residues. Priming with a constant-region primer yielded TCR beta cDNA from about 480 ng total RNA. It was through three nested multiplex PCR rounds of slightly modified ARM-PCR that TCR beta libraries arose. The first two PCR rounds used TRBV1-TRBV30 forward primers with a C-beta reverse primer, approximately 11 cycles each. TCRdb processed the multiplex PCR reads anew with MiXCR; each CDR3 protein has one entry. The profile shows about 44,000 distinct CDR3 sequences, 70% to 75% of them singletons.

Specimen: liver tumor tissue from sampling region 3. As for subset: tumor region T3, left-lateral pole. The rearrangement joins TRBV11-2 to TRBJ2-1; 14 positions match TRBD2. This TCR derives from a man in his forties with primary liver carcinoma and hepatitis B virus infection. CDR3 nucleotide sequence: TGTGCCAGCAGCTTCTCCTGGGGGACTAGCGGGAGCAGGGAGCAGTTCTTC. The encoded protein is CASSFSWGTSGSREQFF.